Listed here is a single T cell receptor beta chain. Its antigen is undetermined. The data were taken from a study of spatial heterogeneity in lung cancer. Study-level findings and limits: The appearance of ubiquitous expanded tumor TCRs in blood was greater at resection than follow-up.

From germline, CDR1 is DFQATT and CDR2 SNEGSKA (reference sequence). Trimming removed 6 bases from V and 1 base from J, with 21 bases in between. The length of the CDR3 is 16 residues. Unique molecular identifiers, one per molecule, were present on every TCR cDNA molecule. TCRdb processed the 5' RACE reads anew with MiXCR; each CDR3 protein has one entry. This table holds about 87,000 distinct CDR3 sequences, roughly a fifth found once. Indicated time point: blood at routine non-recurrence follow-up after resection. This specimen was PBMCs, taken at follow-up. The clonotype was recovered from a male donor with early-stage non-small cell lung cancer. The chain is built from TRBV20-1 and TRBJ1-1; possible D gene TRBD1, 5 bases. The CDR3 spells CSAPTGGGSRNTEAFF. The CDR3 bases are TGCAGTGCACCCACGGGGGGAGGGTCTAGGAACACTGAAGCTTTCTTT.